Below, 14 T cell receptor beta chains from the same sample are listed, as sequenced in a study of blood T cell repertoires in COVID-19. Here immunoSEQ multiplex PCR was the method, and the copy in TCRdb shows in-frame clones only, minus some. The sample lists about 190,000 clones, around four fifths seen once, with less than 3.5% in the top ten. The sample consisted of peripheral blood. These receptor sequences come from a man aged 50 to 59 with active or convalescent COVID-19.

The DNA for the CDR3 is TGTGCCAGCAGTGAAGCTCAGTTTAGATTGACGCGGGCAGATACGCAGTATTTT. Amino acids: CASSEAQFRLTRADTQYF. The chain uses TRBV2 and TRBJ2-3; D perhaps matches TRBD2 (5 bases). CDR1 and CDR2 from the germline V gene are SNHLY and FYNNEI. The CDR3 runs 18 residues. V was clipped by 0 bases and J by 4 bases, with 20 bases between them.

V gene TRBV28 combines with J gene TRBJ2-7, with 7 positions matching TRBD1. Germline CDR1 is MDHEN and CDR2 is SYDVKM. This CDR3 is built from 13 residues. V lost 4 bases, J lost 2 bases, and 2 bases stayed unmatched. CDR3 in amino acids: CASSWTGPYEQYF. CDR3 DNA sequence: TGTGCCAGCAGTTGGACAGGACCCTACGAGCAGTACTTC.

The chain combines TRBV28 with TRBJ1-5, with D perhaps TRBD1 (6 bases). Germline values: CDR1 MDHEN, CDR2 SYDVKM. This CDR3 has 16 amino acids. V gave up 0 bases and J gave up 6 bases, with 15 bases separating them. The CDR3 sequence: CASSLWELQGPQPQHF. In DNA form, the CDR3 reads TGTGCCAGCAGTTTATGGGAGCTACAGGGCCCTCAGCCCCAGCATTTT.

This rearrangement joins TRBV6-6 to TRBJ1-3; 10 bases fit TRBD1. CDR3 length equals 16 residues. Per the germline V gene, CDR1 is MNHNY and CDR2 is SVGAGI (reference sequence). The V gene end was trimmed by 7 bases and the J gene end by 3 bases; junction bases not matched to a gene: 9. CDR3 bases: TGTGCCAGCACCCCGGGACAGGGGAGATTTGGAAACACCATATATTTT. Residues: CASTPGQGRFGNTIYF.

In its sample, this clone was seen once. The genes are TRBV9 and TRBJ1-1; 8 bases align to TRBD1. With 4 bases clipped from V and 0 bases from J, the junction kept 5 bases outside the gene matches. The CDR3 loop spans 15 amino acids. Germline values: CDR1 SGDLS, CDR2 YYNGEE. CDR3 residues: CASSPQGAMNTEAFF. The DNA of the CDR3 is TGTGCCAGCAGCCCCCAGGGGGCCATGAACACTGAAGCTTTCTTT.

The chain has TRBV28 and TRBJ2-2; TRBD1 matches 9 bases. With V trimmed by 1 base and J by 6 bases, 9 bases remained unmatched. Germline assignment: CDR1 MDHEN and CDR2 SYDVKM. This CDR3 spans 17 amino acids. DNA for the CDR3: TGTGCCAGCAGTTTATTAAAGGGACAGGGTGGGGCCGGGGAGCTGTTTTTT. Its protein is CASSLLKGQGGAGELFF. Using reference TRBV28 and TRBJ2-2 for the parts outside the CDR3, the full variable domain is DVKVTQSSRYLVKRTGEKVFLECVQDMDHENMFWYRQDPGLGLRLIYFSYDVKMKEKGDIPEGYSVSREKKERFSLILESASTNQTSMYLCASSLLKGQGGAGELFFGEGSRLTVL.

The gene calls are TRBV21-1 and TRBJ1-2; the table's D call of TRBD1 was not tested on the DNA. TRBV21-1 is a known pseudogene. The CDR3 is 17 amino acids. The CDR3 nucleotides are TGTGCCAGCAGCAAATCGGCGGGTAGGGACACTAACTATGGCTACACCTTC. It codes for CASSKSAGRDTNYGYTF.

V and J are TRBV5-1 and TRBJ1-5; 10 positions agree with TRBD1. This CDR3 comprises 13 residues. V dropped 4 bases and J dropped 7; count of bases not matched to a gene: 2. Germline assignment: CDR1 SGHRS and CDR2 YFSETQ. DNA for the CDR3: TGCGCCAGCAGCATGGACAGGGGGCAGCCCCAGCATTTT. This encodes CASSMDRGQPQHF.

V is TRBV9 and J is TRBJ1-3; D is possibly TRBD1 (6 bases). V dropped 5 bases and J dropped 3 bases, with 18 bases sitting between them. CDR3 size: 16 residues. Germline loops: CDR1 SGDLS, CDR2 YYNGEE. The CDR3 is CASREGGGSRGNTIYF. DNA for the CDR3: TGTGCCAGCAGAGAAGGGGGTGGCTCTCGTGGAAACACCATATATTTT. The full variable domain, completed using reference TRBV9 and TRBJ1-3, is DSGVTQTPKHLITATGQRVTLRCSPRSGDLSVYWYQQSLDQGLQFLIQYYNGEERAKGNILERFSAQQFPDLHSELNLSSLELGDSALYFCASREGGGSRGNTIYFGEGSWLTVV.

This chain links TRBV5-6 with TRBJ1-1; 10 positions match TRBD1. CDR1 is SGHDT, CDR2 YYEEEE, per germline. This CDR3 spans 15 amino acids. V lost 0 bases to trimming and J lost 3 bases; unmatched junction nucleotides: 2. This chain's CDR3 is CASSLAGTGDTEAFF. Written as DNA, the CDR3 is TGTGCCAGCAGCTTGGCAGGGACAGGGGACACTGAAGCTTTCTTT.

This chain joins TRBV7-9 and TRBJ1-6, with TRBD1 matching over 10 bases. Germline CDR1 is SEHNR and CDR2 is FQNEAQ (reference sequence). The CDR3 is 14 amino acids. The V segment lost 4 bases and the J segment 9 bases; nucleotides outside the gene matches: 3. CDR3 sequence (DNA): TGTGCCAGCAGCTCGGGACAGGGGACTTCACCCCTCCACTTT. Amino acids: CASSSGQGTSPLHF.

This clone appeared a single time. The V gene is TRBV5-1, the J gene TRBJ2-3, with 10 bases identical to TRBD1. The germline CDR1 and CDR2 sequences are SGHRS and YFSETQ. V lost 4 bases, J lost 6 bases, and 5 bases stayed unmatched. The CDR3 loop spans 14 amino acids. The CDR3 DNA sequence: TGCGCCAGCAGCAGACAGGGGGCCAGGGATACGCAGTATTTT. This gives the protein CASSRQGARDTQYF.

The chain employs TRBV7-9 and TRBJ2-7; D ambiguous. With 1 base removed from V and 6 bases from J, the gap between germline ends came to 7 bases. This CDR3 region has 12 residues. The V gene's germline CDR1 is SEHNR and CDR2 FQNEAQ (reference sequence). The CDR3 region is CASSLDVGEQYF. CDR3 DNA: TGTGCCAGCAGCTTAGACGTCGGCGAGCAGTACTTC.

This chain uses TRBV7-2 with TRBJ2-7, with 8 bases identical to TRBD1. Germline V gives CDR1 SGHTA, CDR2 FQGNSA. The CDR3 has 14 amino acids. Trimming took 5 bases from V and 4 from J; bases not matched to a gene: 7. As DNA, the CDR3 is TGTGCCAGCAGCGCCACGACAGGGGTGTACGAGCAGTACTTC. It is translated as CASSATTGVYEQYF.